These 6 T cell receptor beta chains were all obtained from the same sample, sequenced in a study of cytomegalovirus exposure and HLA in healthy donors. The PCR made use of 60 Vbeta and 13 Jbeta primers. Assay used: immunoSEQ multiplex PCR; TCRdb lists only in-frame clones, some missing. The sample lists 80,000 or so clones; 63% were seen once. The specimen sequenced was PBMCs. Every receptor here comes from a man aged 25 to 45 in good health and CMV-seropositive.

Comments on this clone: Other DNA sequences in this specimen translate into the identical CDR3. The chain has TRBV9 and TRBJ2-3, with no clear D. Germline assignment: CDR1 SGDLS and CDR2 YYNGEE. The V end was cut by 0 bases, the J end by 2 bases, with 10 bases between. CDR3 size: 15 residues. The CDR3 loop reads CASSVVPQNTDTQYF. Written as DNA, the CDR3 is TGTGCCAGCAGCGTAGTCCCCCAAAACACAGATACGCAGTATTTT.

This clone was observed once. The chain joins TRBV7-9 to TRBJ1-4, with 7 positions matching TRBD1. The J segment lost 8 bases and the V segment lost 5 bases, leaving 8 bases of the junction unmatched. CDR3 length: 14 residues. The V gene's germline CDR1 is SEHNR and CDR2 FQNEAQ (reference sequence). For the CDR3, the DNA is TGTGCCAGCAGCCGCGGGACAGTCGGCGAAAAACTGTTTTTT. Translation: CASSRGTVGEKLFF.

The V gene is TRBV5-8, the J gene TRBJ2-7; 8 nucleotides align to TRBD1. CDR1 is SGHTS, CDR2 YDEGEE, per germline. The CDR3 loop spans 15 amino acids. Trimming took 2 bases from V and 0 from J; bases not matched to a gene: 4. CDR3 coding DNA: TGTGCCAGCAGCTTACGGGACAGGAGCTCCTACGAGCAGTACTTC. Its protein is CASSLRDRSSYEQYF.

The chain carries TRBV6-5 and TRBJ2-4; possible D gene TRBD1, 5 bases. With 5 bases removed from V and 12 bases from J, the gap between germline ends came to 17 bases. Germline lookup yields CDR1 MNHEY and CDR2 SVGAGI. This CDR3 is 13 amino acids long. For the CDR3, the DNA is TGTGCCAGCAGTGGACCGGTTCAGGACACTCAGTACTTC. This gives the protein CASSGPVQDTQYF.

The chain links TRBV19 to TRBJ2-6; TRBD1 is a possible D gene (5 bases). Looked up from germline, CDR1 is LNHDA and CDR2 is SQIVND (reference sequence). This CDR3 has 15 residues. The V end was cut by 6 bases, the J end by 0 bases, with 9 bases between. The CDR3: CASRYDSSGANVLTF. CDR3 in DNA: TGTGCCAGTAGATACGACAGCTCTGGGGCCAACGTCCTGACTTTC.

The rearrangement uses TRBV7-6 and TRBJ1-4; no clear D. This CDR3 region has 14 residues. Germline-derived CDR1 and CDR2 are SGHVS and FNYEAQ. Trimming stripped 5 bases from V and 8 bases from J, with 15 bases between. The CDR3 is CASSPRSSAEKLFF. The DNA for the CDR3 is TGTGCCAGCAGCCCGAGGTCTTCGGCGGAAAAACTGTTTTTT.